Listed below are T cell receptor beta chains from one sample, sequenced in a study of early T cells in non-severe SARS-CoV-2 infection. In TCRdb, the 5' RACE reads were re-called with MiXCR into one record per CDR3 protein. This sample has roughly 99,000 distinct CDR3 sequences, with approximately 12% found just once. The starting material was whole blood, obtained at baseline. The receptors here all came from an adult who was a healthcare worker with PCR-confirmed SARS-CoV-2 infection or an uninfected control (not recorded which). The CDR3 runs from the conserved cysteine through the conserved F or W. The order of the fields is J gene, V gene, clone size, D gene, CDR3 DNA, CDR3 protein. A D gene is named only where the DNA matches it firmly. The size field is filled for only some rows; it gives once, few, many or a size class.

j_gene: TRBJ1-2; v_gene: TRBV28; abundance: many; d_gene: .; CDR3nt: TGTGCCAGCAGTTCGTTGGACTATGGCTACACCTTC; CDR3aa: CASSSLDYGYTF
j_gene: TRBJ2-1; v_gene: TRBV7-9; abundance: many; d_gene: TRBD2; CDR3nt: TGTGCCAGCAGCTTCCCCGGCGGACTAGCGGGGGACAATGAGCAGTTCTTC; CDR3aa: CASSFPGGLAGDNEQFF
j_gene: TRBJ2-1; v_gene: TRBV11-1; abundance: many; d_gene: .; CDR3nt: TGTGCCAGCAGCTTTGAACAGGGAGCCTACAATGAGCAGTTCTTC; CDR3aa: CASSFEQGAYNEQFF
j_gene: TRBJ2-3; v_gene: TRBV5-1; abundance: many; d_gene: .; CDR3nt: TGCGCCAGCAAACGTGAGCCGGGATTCGCAGATACGCAGTATTTT; CDR3aa: CASKREPGFADTQYF
j_gene: TRBJ1-5; v_gene: TRBV19; abundance: .; d_gene: TRBD1; CDR3nt: TGTGCCAGTAGTACCGCCGGGACAGGAACATTTACGTCCCAGCATTTT; CDR3aa: CASSTAGTGTFTSQHF
j_gene: TRBJ1-4; v_gene: TRBV12-3/TRBV12-4; abundance: .; d_gene: .; CDR3nt: TGTGCCAGCAGTTTAGAAGGGAATGAAAAACTGTTTTTT; CDR3aa: CASSLEGNEKLFF
j_gene: TRBJ2-5; v_gene: TRBV29-1; abundance: .; d_gene: TRBD1; CDR3nt: TGCAGCGTTGAAGTCACGAGGGGGCGAGAGACCCAGTACTTC; CDR3aa: CSVEVTRGRETQYF
j_gene: TRBJ1-2; v_gene: TRBV12-5; abundance: .; d_gene: .; CDR3nt: TGTGCTAGTGGTTTGGTACCTGTGGGGTCCGATGGCTACACCTTC; CDR3aa: CASGLVPVGSDGYTF
j_gene: TRBJ1-1; v_gene: TRBV28; abundance: .; d_gene: .; CDR3nt: TGTGCCAGCAGTTCTTACGGAAACACTGAAGCTTTCTTT; CDR3aa: CASSSYGNTEAFF
j_gene: TRBJ1-1; v_gene: TRBV2; abundance: few; d_gene: .; CDR3nt: TGTGCCAGCTCCCCGGGACATTTGACTGAAGCTTTCTTT; CDR3aa: CASSPGHLTEAFF
j_gene: TRBJ1-3; v_gene: TRBV2; abundance: many; d_gene: .; CDR3nt: TGTGCCAGCAGCCCCACGTTCCACGTCGGAAACACCATATATTTT; CDR3aa: CASSPTFHVGNTIYF
j_gene: TRBJ2-3; v_gene: TRBV19; abundance: many; d_gene: .; CDR3nt: TGTGCCAGTAGTATATGGCCGGGCAGAGATACGCAGTATTTT; CDR3aa: CASSIWPGRDTQYF
j_gene: TRBJ2-7; v_gene: TRBV6-5; abundance: .; d_gene: .; CDR3nt: TGTGCCAGCAGCTCCCGGTTGCGCAGTTGGGGGTACGAGCAGTACTTC; CDR3aa: CASSSRLRSWGYEQYF
j_gene: TRBJ2-1; v_gene: TRBV12-5; abundance: .; d_gene: .; CDR3nt: TGTGCTAGTGGCCCGCTCGGAGAGCAGTTCTTC; CDR3aa: CASGPLGEQFF
j_gene: TRBJ2-7; v_gene: TRBV9; abundance: few; d_gene: TRBD1; CDR3nt: TGTGCCAGCAGCGTAGGTGGGACAGACTCCTACGAGCAGTACTTC; CDR3aa: CASSVGGTDSYEQYF
j_gene: TRBJ1-1; v_gene: TRBV18; abundance: few; d_gene: .; CDR3nt: TGTGCCAGCTCACCACCCGTGAACACTGAAGCTTTCTTT; CDR3aa: CASSPPVNTEAFF
j_gene: TRBJ1-3; v_gene: TRBV7-8; abundance: .; d_gene: .; CDR3nt: TGTGCCAGCAGCCTAAGGACGGACTTCTCTGGAAACACCATATATTTT; CDR3aa: CASSLRTDFSGNTIYF
j_gene: TRBJ2-7; v_gene: TRBV2; abundance: .; d_gene: TRBD2; CDR3nt: TGTGCCAGCAGTGTATACCCGACTAGCGGGGGATTC; CDR3aa: CASSVYPTSGGF
j_gene: TRBJ2-3; v_gene: TRBV29-1; abundance: .; d_gene: .; CDR3nt: TGCAGCGCCCGTGGGCTAGTCCCAGATACGCAGTATTTT; CDR3aa: CSARGLVPDTQYF
j_gene: TRBJ1-5; v_gene: TRBV28; abundance: .; d_gene: TRBD1; CDR3nt: TGTGCCAGCGGCCTGGGACAGGTTGCTCAGCCCCAGCATTTT; CDR3aa: CASGLGQVAQPQHF
j_gene: TRBJ1-1; v_gene: TRBV19; abundance: .; d_gene: .; CDR3nt: TGTGCCAGTAGTATCCGCCCGGCAGGGGACACTGAAGCTTTCTTT; CDR3aa: CASSIRPAGDTEAFF
j_gene: TRBJ2-7; v_gene: TRBV12-3/TRBV12-4; abundance: many; d_gene: .; CDR3nt: TGTGCCAGCAGGTCCGGGACCTACGAGCAGTACTTC; CDR3aa: CASRSGTYEQYF
j_gene: TRBJ2-7; v_gene: TRBV28; abundance: few; d_gene: .; CDR3nt: TGTGCCAGCAGCCCTCAAAAACCGAACACCTACGAGCAGTACTTC; CDR3aa: CASSPQKPNTYEQYF
j_gene: TRBJ2-4; v_gene: TRBV21-1; abundance: .; d_gene: .; CDR3nt: TGTGCCAGCAGCCCACCCGACAGGGTGAAAAACATTCAGTACTTC; CDR3aa: CASSPPDRVKNIQYF
j_gene: TRBJ2-3; v_gene: TRBV4-2; abundance: .; d_gene: .; CDR3nt: TGTGCCAGCAGCCTACGGGACAGCACAGATACGCAGTATTTT; CDR3aa: CASSLRDSTDTQYF
j_gene: TRBJ2-2; v_gene: TRBV5-4; abundance: .; d_gene: .; CDR3nt: TGTGCCAGCAGCTTGAGGGTTACATCGAACACCGGGGAGCTGTTTTTT; CDR3aa: CASSLRVTSNTGELFF
j_gene: TRBJ2-2; v_gene: TRBV3-1; abundance: .; d_gene: .; CDR3nt: TGTGCCAGCAGCCAAGTGGGGCGGCGAGGTCGGGAGCTGTTTTTT; CDR3aa: CASSQVGRRGRELFF
j_gene: TRBJ2-3; v_gene: TRBV6-5; abundance: .; d_gene: .; CDR3nt: TGTGCCAGCAGCCACGAGTTAACAGATACGCAGTATTTT; CDR3aa: CASSHELTDTQYF
j_gene: TRBJ1-1; v_gene: TRBV12-3/TRBV12-4; abundance: many; d_gene: .; CDR3nt: TGTGCCAGCAGTTTTTCCATGAACACTGAAGCTTTCTTT; CDR3aa: CASSFSMNTEAFF
j_gene: TRBJ1-2; v_gene: TRBV7-2; abundance: few; d_gene: .; CDR3nt: TGTGCCAGCAGCTTCCGACAGAACTATGGCTACACCTTC; CDR3aa: CASSFRQNYGYTF
j_gene: TRBJ2-5; v_gene: TRBV28; abundance: .; d_gene: .; CDR3nt: TGTGCCAGCAGTTTAGGTCGCGGGGCGCGCCAAGAGACCCAGTACTTC; CDR3aa: CASSLGRGARQETQYF
j_gene: TRBJ2-7; v_gene: TRBV10-3; abundance: .; d_gene: .; CDR3nt: TGTGCCATCAGTGAGTCGGGGGCTGGTGCCTACGAGCAGTACTTC; CDR3aa: CAISESGAGAYEQYF
j_gene: TRBJ1-4; v_gene: TRBV18; abundance: many; d_gene: TRBD1; CDR3nt: TGTGCCAGCACCGGGACAGGGAATGAAAAACTGTTTTTT; CDR3aa: CASTGTGNEKLFF